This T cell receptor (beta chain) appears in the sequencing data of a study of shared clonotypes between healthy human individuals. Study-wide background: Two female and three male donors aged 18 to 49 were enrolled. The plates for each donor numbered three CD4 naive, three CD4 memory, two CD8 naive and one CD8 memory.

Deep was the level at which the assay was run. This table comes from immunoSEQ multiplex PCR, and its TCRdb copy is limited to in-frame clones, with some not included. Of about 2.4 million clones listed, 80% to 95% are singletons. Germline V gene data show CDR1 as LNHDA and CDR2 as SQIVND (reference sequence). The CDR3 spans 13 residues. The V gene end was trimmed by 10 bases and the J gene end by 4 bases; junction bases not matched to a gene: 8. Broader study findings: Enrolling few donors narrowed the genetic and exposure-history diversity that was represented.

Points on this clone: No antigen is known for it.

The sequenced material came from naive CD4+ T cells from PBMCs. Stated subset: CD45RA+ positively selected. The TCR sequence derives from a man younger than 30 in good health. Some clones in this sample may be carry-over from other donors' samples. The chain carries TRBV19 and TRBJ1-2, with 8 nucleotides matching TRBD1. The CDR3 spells CATTGGPPYGYTF. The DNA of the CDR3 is TGTGCCACCACAGGGGGACCTCCCTATGGCTACACCTTC.